These 21 T cell receptor beta chains originate from one sample sequenced in a study of cytomegalovirus exposure and HLA in healthy donors. Amplification used 60 Vbeta primers and 13 Jbeta primers. The protocol was immunoSEQ multiplex PCR, while the TCRdb copy is restricted to in-frame clones and leaves out a portion. The table has some 240,000 clones, roughly 91% seen once. Sequencing was performed on PBMCs. Source of these receptors: a girl aged 2-10 years in good health and CMV-seronegative.

This chain uses TRBV13 with TRBJ2-5; TRBD2 matches at 8 bases. Near its end, the DNA agrees better with TRBJ2-7, so the J call may be wrong. Germline V lookup: CDR1 PRHDT, CDR2 FYEKMQ (reference sequence). This CDR3 region has 14 residues. The CDR3 sequence: CASVKRGFSYEQYF. CDR3 DNA: TGTGCCAGCGTCAAGCGGGGGTTCTCCTACGAGCAGTACTTC.

This chain links TRBV4-2 with TRBJ2-5; 10 bases are shared with TRBD1. The J call is doubtful: the DNA matches TRBJ2-7 better. The length of the CDR3 is 14 residues. CDR1 is LGHNA and CDR2 is YNFKEQ in the germline V gene. The CDR3 is CASSQIGTGDEQYF. Here the CDR3 DNA reads TGTGCCAGCAGCCAAATCGGGACAGGGGACGAGCAGTACTTC.

The chain couples TRBV6-1 to TRBJ2-7, with 7 bases identical to TRBD1. The germline gives CDR1 MNHNS, CDR2 SASEGT. CDR3 length: 14 residues. V shed 0 bases and J 5 bases; nucleotides not matched to a gene: 4. The CDR3 loop reads CASSEAGGLNEQYF. DNA of the CDR3: TGTGCCAGCAGTGAAGCAGGGGGCTTAAACGAGCAGTACTTC.

The chain has TRBV6-5 and TRBJ2-7; the D is unclear. The ends were cut back, 6 bases at V and 3 bases at J, with 9 bases in the middle. Germline V gives CDR1 MNHEY, CDR2 SVGAGI. There are 12 residues in the CDR3. The CDR3 region is CASRLSIYEQYF. The CDR3 DNA follows: TGTGCCAGCAGACTATCCATCTACGAGCAGTACTTC.

This chain connects TRBV5-8 to TRBJ2-7; 8 nucleotides agree with TRBD1. Germline CDR1 and CDR2: SGHTS and YDEGEE. J lost 0 bases, V lost 5 bases, and 7 bases had no gene match. CDR3 size: 15 residues. CDR3 sequence: CASRPSGTGSYEQYF. The CDR3 nucleotides are TGTGCCAGCAGACCTTCCGGGACAGGCTCCTACGAGCAGTACTTC. The full variable domain, rest sourced from reference TRBV5-8 and TRBJ2-7, is EAGVTQSPTHLIKTRGQQATLRCSPISGHTSVYWYQQALGLGLQFLLWYDEGEERNRGNFPPRFSGRQFPNYSSELNVNALELEDSALYLCASRPSGTGSYEQYFGPGTRLTVT.

The gene calls are TRBV27 and TRBJ2-1; TRBD2 aligns across 7 bases. V dropped 3 bases and J dropped 5; count of bases not matched to a gene: 1. This CDR3 region has 13 residues. Germline values: CDR1 MNHEY, CDR2 SMNVEV (reference sequence). The CDR3 loop is CASSLTSNNEQFF. Here the CDR3 DNA reads TGTGCCAGCAGTTTGACTAGCAACAATGAGCAGTTCTTC.

The rearrangement uses TRBV30 and TRBJ1-1; 10 bases line up with TRBD1. Germline CDR1 reads GTSNPN; CDR2 reads SVGIG (reference sequence). The CDR3 runs to 13 residues. The V and J ends lost 4 bases and 5 bases, in that order; junction bases with no gene match: 4. The CDR3 bases are TGTGCCTGGACTCGGGACAGGGGAACTGAAGCTTTCTTT. Encoded protein: CAWTRDRGTEAFF.

The V call is TRBV11-2, the J call TRBJ2-3, with D possibly matching TRBD2 (6 bases). Germline V CDR1 and CDR2: SGHAT, FQNNGV. V gave up 5 bases and J gave up 1 base, with 10 bases separating them. The CDR3 sequence is 14 residues long. Here the CDR3 reads CASSRDFRTDTQYF. The CDR3 coding sequence is TGTGCCAGCAGCAGGGACTTCCGCACAGATACGCAGTATTTT.

This clone is a singleton in its sample. The gene calls are TRBV6-1 and TRBJ2-5, with no clear D. CDR1 is MNHNS and CDR2 is SASEGT in the germline V gene. Trimming stripped 2 bases from V and 7 bases from J, with 5 bases between. This CDR3 has 11 residues. CDR3 sequence reads: CASSELGTQYF. The CDR3 DNA reads TGTGCCAGCAGTGAACTAGGGACCCAGTACTTC.

This clone was counted a few times. The chain carries TRBV6-1 and TRBJ1-5, with 9 bases that match TRBD1. The CDR3 has 15 residues. V trimming: 6 bases; J trimming: 2 bases; junction bases outside the gene matches: 5. Germline V gene sequence: CDR1 MNHNS, CDR2 SASEGT. Written as DNA, the CDR3 is TGTGCCAGCAGCAAGGACAGGGGTGGCAATCAGCCCCAGCATTTT. It encodes CASSKDRGGNQPQHF.

This chain uses TRBV18 with TRBJ1-5; D might be TRBD1 (5 bases). Looked up from germline, CDR1 is KGHSH and CDR2 is LQKENI. This CDR3 has 17 amino acids. Trimming shortened V by 3 bases and J by 0 bases, and 15 bases separated the two germline ends. CDR3 in amino acids: CASSPAGGANSNQPQHF. The CDR3 bases are TGTGCCAGCTCACCCGCCGGGGGAGCCAATAGCAATCAGCCCCAGCATTTT.

This sequence joins TRBV30 and TRBJ2-3; 11 nucleotides line up with TRBD2. Germline V gene sequence: CDR1 GTSNPN, CDR2 SVGIG (reference sequence). This CDR3 has 14 amino acids. J was trimmed by 1 base and V by 3 bases; bases with no gene match: 0. CDR3 in amino acids: CAWRLAGGTDTQYF. In DNA form, the CDR3 reads TGTGCCTGGAGACTAGCGGGGGGCACAGATACGCAGTATTTT. The full variable domain, in which reference TRBV30 and TRBJ2-3 provide the parts outside the CDR3, is SQTIHQWPATLVQPVGSPLSLECTVEGTSNPNLYWYRQAAGRGLQLLFYSVGIGQISSEVPQNLSASRPQDRQFILSSKKLLLSDSGFYLCAWRLAGGTDTQYFGPGTRLTVL.

The chain has TRBV30 and TRBJ1-1; D is ambiguous. Between the trimmed V and J ends, which lost 1 base and 10 bases, there was a span of 16 bases. Germline values: CDR1 GTSNPN, CDR2 SVGIG (reference sequence). The CDR3 extends over 13 amino acids. The CDR3 protein is CAWSGLLELGAFF. The CDR3 DNA sequence: TGTGCCTGGAGTGGGCTTTTGGAGTTAGGAGCTTTCTTT. Full variable domain (rest looked up from reference TRBV30 and TRBJ1-1): SQTIHQWPATLVQPVGSPLSLECTVEGTSNPNLYWYRQAAGRGLQLLFYSVGIGQISSEVPQNLSASRPQDRQFILSSKKLLLSDSGFYLCAWSGLLELGAFFGQGTRLTVV.

The V call is TRBV7-3, the J call TRBJ2-6; a possible D gene is TRBD2 (6 bases). The CDR3 extends over 15 amino acids. Germline V gives CDR1 SGHTA, CDR2 FQGTGA. V shed 5 bases and J shed 0 bases, with 8 bases lying between them. The CDR3 coding sequence is TGTGCCAGCAGCACGGGGGTCTCTGGGGCCAACGTCCTGACTTTC. Its translation is CASSTGVSGANVLTF.

The gene calls are TRBV5-6 and TRBJ2-7, with a weak D call TRBD1 (5 bases). With 4 bases removed from V and 1 base from J, the gap between germline ends came to 15 bases. This CDR3 has 15 amino acids. Germline CDR1 SGHDT, CDR2 YYEEEE. CDR3 in DNA: TGTGCCAGCAGCCACACAGACAGTCCTTCCTACGAGCAGTACTTC. Amino acid sequence: CASSHTDSPSYEQYF.

This clone appeared once. This chain connects TRBV27 to TRBJ1-5; weak D call: TRBD1 (6 bases). Trimming took off 6 bases at V and 6 bases at J, with 15 bases between the two ends. This CDR3 comprises 14 residues. The germline CDR1 and CDR2 sequences are MNHEY and SMNVEV (reference sequence). As DNA, the CDR3 is TGTGCCAGCAGGAAAAGGGGGGGCCTTCAGCCCCAGCATTTT. Encoded protein: CASRKRGGLQPQHF.

The chain recombines TRBV9 with TRBJ1-2, with a possible D match to TRBD1 (6 bases). Between the trimmed V and J ends, which lost 3 bases and 4 bases, there was a span of 13 bases. CDR1 and CDR2 (germline): SGDLS, YYNGEE. CDR3 length: 14 amino acids. CDR3 sequence reads: CASSALDRSYGYTF. Written as DNA, the CDR3 is TGTGCCAGCAGCGCCCTGGACAGAAGCTATGGCTACACCTTC.

This chain uses TRBV19 with TRBJ2-3; D call uncertain. CDR3 length: 13 residues. Trimming pared 3 bases from V and 3 bases from J, leaving 7 bases between. From germline, CDR1 is LNHDA and CDR2 SQIVND (reference sequence). The CDR3 region is CASSMLSTDTQYF. CDR3 DNA sequence: TGTGCCAGTAGTATGTTATCGACAGATACGCAGTATTTT.

Comment on this clone: The junction shows a germline mismatch at one end, possibly a read error. This CDR3 reads CSSSPATGDSYNEQFF. In nucleotides, the CDR3 is TGTTCCAGCAGCCCCGCGACAGGGGACTCCTACAATGAGCAGTTCTTC. This chain connects TRBV7-9 to TRBJ2-1; 8 bases are a match to TRBD1. The CDR3 runs 16 residues. Looked up from germline, CDR1 is SEHNR and CDR2 is FQNEAQ (reference sequence).

This rearrangement joins TRBV30 to TRBJ1-5; D is unclear. There are 16 residues in the CDR3. The V end was cut by 5 bases, the J end by 6 bases, with 23 bases between. Germline V gene lookup returns CDR1 GTSNPN and CDR2 SVGIG (reference sequence). The CDR3 sequence: CAWRYSNRGGSQPQHF. The DNA of the CDR3 is TGTGCCTGGCGGTACTCGAACCGGGGAGGGAGTCAGCCCCAGCATTTT.

The CDR3 DNA follows: TGTGCCAGCAGCGTAGAACTAGCGGGAGGGAACACCGGGGAGCTGTTTTTT. Its translation is CASSVELAGGNTGELFF. The chain couples TRBV9 to TRBJ2-2; TRBD2 agrees at 12 bases. V trimming: 0 bases; J trimming: 1 base; junction bases outside the gene matches: 1. Germline V gene sequence: CDR1 SGDLS, CDR2 YYNGEE. This CDR3 has 17 residues.